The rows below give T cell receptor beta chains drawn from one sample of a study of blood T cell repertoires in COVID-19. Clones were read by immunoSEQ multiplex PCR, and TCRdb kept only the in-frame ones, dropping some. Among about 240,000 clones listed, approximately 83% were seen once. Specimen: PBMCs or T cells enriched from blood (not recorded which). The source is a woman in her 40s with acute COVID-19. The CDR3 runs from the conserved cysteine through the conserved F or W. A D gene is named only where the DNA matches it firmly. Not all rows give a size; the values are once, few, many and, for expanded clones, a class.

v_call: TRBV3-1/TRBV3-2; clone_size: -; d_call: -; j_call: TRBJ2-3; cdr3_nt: TGTGCCAGCAGCCCGGGAGCTAGCACAGATACGCAGTATTTT; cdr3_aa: CASSPGASTDTQYF
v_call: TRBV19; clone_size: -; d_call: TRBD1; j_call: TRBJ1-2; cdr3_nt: TGTGCCAGTAGCCTAACGCATACACAGGGGTCCTATGGCTACACCTTC; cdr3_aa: CASSLTHTQGSYGYTF
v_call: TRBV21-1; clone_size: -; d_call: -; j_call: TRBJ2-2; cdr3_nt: TGTGCCAGCAGCAAGGGGAGTCGGACAGATGACCCCGGGGAGCTGTTTTTT; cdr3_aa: CASSKGSRTDDPGELFF
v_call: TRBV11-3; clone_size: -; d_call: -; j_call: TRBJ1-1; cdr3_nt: TGTGCCAGCAGCTTGAGGGTCACTGAAGCTTTCTTT; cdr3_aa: CASSLRVTEAFF
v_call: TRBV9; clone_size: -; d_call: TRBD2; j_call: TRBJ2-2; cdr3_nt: TGTGCCAGCAGCGCGGGCAGCGGGAGAGGTGACACCGGGGAGCTGTTTTTT; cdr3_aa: CASSAGSGRGDTGELFF
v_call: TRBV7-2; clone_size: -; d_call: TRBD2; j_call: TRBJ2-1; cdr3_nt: TGTGCCAGCAGCACTCGGATAATAGCGGGATGGTGGGATGAGCAGTTCTTC; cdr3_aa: CASSTRIIAGWWDEQFF
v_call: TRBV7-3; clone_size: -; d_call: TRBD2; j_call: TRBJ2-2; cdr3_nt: TGTGCCAGCAGCTCAACTAGCGGGAGGGCCGGGGAGCTGTTTTTT; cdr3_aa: CASSSTSGRAGELFF
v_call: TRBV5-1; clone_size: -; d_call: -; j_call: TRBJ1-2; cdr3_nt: TGCGCCAGCAAAAATTTGGGCGGCTACACCTTC; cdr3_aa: CASKNLGGYTF
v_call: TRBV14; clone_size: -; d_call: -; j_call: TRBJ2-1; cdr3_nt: TGTGCCAGCAGCCAAGAAATCATCAATGAGCAGTTCTTC; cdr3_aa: CASSQEIINEQFF
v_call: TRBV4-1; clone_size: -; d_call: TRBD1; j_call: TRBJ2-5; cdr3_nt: TGCGCCAGCAGCCAGCTTGGGACAGGCCAAGAGACCCAGTACTTC; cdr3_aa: CASSQLGTGQETQYF
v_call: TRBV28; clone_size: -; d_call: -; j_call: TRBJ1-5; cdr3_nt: TGTGCCAGCAGTTTGGGGCAAGTCAATCAGCCCCAGCATTTT; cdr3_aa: CASSLGQVNQPQHF
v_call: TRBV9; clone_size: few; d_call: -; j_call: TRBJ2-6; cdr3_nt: TGTGCCAGCAGCGCCGGGACACTTGGGGCCAACGTCCTGACTTTC; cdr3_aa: CASSAGTLGANVLTF
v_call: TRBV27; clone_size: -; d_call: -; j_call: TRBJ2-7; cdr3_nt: TGTGCCAGCAGCCTAGCACGGAACTACGAGCAGTACTTC; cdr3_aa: CASSLARNYEQYF
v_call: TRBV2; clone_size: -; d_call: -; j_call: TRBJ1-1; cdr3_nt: TGTGCCAGCAGAAAGGGGTCAGGAGTCACTGAAGCTTTCTTT; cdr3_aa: CASRKGSGVTEAFF
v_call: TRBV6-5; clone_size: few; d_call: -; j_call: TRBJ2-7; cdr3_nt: TGTGCCAGCAGCGTTCGGGGGGCCCCCTCCTACGAGCAGTACTTC; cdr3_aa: CASSVRGAPSYEQYF
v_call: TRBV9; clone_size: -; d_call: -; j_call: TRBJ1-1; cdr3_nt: TGTGCCAGCAGCGTAGGTACGAGAGTCAACACTGAAGCTTTCTTT; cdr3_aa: CASSVGTRVNTEAFF
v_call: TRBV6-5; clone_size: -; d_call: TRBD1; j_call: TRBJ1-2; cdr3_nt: TGTGCCAGCAGTCCGGGACAGTTGGACTACACCTTC; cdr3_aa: CASSPGQLDYTF
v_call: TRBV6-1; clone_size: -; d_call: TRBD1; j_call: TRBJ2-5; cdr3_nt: TGTGCCAGCAGTGAATGGGGACAGGCCATCCAAGAGACCCAGTACTTC; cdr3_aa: CASSEWGQAIQETQYF
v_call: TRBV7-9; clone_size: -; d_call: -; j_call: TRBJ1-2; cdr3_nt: TGTGCCAGCAGCTTAATCAGGCAGGGTCCACGGGATGGCTACACCTTC; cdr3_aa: CASSLIRQGPRDGYTF